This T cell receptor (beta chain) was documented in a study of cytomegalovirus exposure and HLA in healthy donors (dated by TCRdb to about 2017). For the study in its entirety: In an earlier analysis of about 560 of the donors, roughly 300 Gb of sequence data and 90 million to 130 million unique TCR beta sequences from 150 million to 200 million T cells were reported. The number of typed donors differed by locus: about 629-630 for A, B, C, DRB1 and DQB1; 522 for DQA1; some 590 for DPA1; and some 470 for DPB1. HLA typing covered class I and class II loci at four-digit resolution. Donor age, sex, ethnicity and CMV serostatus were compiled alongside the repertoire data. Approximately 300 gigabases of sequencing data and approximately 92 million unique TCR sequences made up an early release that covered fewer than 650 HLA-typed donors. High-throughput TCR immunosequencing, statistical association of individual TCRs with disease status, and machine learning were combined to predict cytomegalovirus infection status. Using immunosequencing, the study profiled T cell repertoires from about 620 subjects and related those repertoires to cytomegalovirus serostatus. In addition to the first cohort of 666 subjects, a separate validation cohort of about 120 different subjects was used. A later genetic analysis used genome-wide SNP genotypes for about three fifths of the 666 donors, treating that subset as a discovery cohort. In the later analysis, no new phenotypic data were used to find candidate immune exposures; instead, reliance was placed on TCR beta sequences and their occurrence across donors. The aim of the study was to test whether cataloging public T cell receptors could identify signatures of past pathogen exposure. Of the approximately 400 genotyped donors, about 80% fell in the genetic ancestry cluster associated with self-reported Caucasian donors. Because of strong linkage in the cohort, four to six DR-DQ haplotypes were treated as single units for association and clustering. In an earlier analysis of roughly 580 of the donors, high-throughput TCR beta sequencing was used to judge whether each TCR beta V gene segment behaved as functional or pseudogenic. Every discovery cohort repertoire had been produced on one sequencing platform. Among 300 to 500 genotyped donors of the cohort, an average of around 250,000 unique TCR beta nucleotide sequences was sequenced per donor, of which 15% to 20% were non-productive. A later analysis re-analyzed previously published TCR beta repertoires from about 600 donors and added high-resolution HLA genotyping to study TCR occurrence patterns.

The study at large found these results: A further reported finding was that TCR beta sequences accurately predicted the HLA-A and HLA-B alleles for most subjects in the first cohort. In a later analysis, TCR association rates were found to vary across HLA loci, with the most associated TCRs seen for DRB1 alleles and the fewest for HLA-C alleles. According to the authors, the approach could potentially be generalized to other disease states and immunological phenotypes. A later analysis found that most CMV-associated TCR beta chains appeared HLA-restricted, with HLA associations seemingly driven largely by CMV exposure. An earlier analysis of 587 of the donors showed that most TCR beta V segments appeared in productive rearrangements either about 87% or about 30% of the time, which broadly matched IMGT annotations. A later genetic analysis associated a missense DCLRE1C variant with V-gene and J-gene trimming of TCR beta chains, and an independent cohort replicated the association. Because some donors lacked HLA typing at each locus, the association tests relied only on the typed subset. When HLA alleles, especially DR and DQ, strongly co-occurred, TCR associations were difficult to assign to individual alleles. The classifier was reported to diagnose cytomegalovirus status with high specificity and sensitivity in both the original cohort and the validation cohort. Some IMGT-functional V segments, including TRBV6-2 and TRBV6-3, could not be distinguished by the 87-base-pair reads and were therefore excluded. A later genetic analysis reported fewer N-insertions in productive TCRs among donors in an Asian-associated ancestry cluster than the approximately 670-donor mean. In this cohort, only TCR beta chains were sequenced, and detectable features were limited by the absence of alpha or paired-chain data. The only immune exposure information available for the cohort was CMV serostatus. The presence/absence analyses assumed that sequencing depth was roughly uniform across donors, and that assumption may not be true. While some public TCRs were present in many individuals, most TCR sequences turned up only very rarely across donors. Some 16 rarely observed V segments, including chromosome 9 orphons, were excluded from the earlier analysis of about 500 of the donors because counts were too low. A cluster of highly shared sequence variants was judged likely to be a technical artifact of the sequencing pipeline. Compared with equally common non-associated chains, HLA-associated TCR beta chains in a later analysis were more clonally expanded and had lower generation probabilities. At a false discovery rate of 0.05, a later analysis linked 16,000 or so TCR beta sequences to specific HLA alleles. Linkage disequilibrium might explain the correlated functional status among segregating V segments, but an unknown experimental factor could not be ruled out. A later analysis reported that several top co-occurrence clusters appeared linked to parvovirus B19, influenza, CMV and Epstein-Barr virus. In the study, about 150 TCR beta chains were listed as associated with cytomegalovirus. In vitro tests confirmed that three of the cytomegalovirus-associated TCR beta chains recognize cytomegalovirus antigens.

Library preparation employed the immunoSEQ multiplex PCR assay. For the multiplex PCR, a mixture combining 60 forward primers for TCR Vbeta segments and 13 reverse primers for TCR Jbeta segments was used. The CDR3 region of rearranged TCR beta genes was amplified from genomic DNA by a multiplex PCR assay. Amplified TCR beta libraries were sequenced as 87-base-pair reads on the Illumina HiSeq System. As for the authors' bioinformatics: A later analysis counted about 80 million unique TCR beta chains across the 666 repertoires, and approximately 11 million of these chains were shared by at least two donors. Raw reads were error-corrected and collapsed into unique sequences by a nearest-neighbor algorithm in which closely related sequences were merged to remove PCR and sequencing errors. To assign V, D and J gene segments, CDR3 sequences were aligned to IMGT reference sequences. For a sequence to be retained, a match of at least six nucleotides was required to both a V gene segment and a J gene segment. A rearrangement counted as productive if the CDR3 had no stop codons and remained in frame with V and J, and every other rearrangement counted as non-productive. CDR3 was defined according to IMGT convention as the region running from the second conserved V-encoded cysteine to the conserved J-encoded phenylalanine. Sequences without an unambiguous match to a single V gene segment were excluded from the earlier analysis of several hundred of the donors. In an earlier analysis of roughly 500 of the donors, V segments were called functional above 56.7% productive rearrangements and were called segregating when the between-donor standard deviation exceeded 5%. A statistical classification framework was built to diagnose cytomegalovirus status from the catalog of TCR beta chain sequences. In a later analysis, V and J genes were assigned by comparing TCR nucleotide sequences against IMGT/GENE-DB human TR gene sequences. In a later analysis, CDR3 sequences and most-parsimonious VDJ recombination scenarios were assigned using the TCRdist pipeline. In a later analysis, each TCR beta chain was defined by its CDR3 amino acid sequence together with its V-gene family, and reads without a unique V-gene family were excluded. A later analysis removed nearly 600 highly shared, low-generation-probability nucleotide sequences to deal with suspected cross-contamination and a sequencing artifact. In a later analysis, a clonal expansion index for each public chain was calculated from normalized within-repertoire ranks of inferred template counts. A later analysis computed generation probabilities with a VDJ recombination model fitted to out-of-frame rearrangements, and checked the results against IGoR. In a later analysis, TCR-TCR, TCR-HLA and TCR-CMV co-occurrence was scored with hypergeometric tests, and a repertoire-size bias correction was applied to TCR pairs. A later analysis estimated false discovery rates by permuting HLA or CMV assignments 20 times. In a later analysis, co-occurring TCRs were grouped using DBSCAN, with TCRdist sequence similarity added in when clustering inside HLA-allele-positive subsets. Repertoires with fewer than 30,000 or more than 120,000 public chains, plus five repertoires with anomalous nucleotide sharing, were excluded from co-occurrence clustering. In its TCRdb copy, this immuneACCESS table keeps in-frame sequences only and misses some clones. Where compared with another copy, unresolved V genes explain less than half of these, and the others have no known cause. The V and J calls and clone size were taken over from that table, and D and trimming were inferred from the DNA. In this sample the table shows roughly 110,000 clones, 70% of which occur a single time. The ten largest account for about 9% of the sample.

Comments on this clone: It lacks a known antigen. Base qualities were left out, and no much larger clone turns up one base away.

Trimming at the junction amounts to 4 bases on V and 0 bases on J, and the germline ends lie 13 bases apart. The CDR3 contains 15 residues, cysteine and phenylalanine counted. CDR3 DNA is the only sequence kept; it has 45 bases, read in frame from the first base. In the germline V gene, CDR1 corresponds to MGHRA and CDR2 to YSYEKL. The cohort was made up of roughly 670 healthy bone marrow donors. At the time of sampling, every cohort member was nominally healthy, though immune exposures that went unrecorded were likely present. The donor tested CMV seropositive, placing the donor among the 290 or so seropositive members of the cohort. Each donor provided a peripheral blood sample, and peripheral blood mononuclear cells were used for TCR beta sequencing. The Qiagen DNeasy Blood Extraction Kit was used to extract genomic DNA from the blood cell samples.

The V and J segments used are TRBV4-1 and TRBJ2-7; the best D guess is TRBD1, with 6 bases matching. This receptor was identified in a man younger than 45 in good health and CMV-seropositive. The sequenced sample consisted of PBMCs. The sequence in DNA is TGCGCCAGCAGCCTGTATGTGGGGGCCTCCTACGAGCAGTACTTC. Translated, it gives CASSLYVGASYEQYF.